The 5 T cell receptor beta chains given below trace back to one sample, sequenced in a study of blood T cell repertoires in COVID-19. Generated by immunoSEQ multiplex PCR, the TCRdb table keeps only in-frame clones and is missing some. The data show 190,000 or so clones, roughly four fifths seen once. Sequencing was done on a sample of PBMCs or T cells enriched from blood (not recorded which). The receptors shown here come from a man in his forties who had recovered from COVID-19.

The chain is built from TRBV5-1 and TRBJ1-1; D uncertain. Trimming took off 0 bases at V and 3 bases at J, with 15 bases between the two ends. This CDR3 region has 16 residues. Germline assignment: CDR1 SGHRS and CDR2 YFSETQ. DNA for the CDR3: TGCGCCAGCAGCTTGGGACATGGGAGGTGGGACACTGAAGCTTTCTTT. This encodes CASSLGHGRWDTEAFF.

V is TRBV10-1 and J is TRBJ1-1, with 8 bases that match TRBD1. Trimming took 2 bases from V and 7 from J; bases not matched to a gene: 9. CDR3 length: 15 amino acids. The germline CDR1 and CDR2 sequences are WNHNN and SYGVQD (reference sequence). The CDR3 region has the DNA TGCGCCAGCAGTGAGGGGCAGCAGGGGGCGGGTGAAGCTTTCTTT. Amino acids: CASSEGQQGAGEAFF.

The chain carries TRBV4-1 and TRBJ1-5; the D gene is possibly TRBD1 (5 bases). Germline lookup yields CDR1 MGHRA and CDR2 YSYEKL. The germline V and J ends were trimmed by 0 bases and 4 bases, with 13 bases remaining between them. This CDR3 has 16 residues. The CDR3 region has the DNA TGCGCCAGCAGCCAAGATCGGGGAGGGGTAAATCAGCCCCAGCATTTT. Its translation: CASSQDRGGVNQPQHF.

The V gene is TRBV15, the J gene TRBJ2-1; D gene uncertain. Germline CDR1 is LNHNV and CDR2 is YYDKDF (reference sequence). V was cut by 0 bases and J by 6 bases, with 9 bases left in between. This CDR3 region has 14 residues. DNA of the CDR3: TGTGCCACCAGCAGAGATTTGAGAAGCAATGAGCAGTTCTTC. Its protein is CATSRDLRSNEQFF.

This clone was observed a single time. The V gene is TRBV11-2, the J gene TRBJ1-2; a weak D match, TRBD1 (6 bases). From germline, CDR1 is SGHAT and CDR2 FQNNGV. V lost 5 bases, J lost 14 bases, and 18 bases lay in between. The CDR3 loop spans 12 amino acids. CDR3 nucleotides: TGTGCCAGCAGCCAGATAACAGGGCTTGTGACCTTC. Translating gives CASSQITGLVTF.